The 5 T cell receptor beta chains in this list originate from one sample, sequenced in a study of T-cell reconstitution after alpha-beta-depleted transplantation in children. Library preparation (for TCRbeta) was performed with unique molecular identifiers. From the PCR reads, TCRdb called clonotypes with MiXCR, one entry per CDR3 protein. Of about 460,000 distinct CDR3 sequences in the sample, approximately 12% were seen once. This specimen was PBMCs from the stem cell graft donor, taken from the stem cell graft. These receptors all come from a human donor who donated a stem cell graft to a child with combined immunodeficiency.

Ten or more counts support this clonotype. The chain carries TRBV7-2 and TRBJ2-1, with 8 nucleotides matching TRBD1. Per germline, CDR1 SGHTA and CDR2 FQGNSA. There are 12 residues in the CDR3. The trim removed 3 bases at V and 12 bases at J, leaving 4 bases unmatched. CDR3 DNA sequence: TGTGCCAGCAGCTTCCCAGACAGGGGGCAGTTCTTC. Translated: CASSFPDRGQFF.

The J gene is TRBJ2-5, the V gene TRBV2; 12 positions agree with TRBD2. The trim removed 4 bases at V and 7 bases at J, leaving 7 bases unmatched. CDR3 length: 15 amino acids. Germline-derived CDR1 and CDR2 are SNHLY and FYNNEI. The CDR3 is CASSGLAGDLGTQYF. In nucleotides, the CDR3 is TGTGCCAGCAGTGGACTAGCGGGGGATTTGGGGACCCAGTACTTC.

Concerning this clonotype: This may come from a read error, since a much larger clone is one base off. The chain uses TRBV7-2 and TRBJ2-2; no clear D. CDR1 and CDR2 from the germline V gene are SGHTA and FQGNSA. Trimming took off 3 bases at V and 7 bases at J, with 6 bases between the two ends. There are 12 residues in the CDR3. The CDR3 sequence is CASSFSGGELFF. DNA of the CDR3: TGTGCCAGCAGCTTCTCGGGCGGGGAGCTGTTTTTT.

V usage is TRBV6-1 and J usage is TRBJ2-6; D gene unclear. With 7 bases removed from V and 4 bases from J, the gap between germline ends came to 14 bases. The CDR3 has 15 residues. Germline assignment: CDR1 MNHNS and CDR2 SASEGT. For the CDR3, the DNA is TGTGCCAGCATCCTGCTAGGGAACGGGGCCAACGTCCTGACTTTC. It specifies CASILLGNGANVLTF.

This CDR3 is CASSTGGRHSYEQYF. The DNA for the CDR3 is TGTGCCAGCAGCACTGGCGGCCGTCATTCCTACGAGCAGTACTTC. This chain connects TRBV7-8 to TRBJ2-7; D is unresolved. V lost 5 bases and J 1 base, leaving 15 bases between the germline ends. The CDR3 totals 15 residues. Germline CDR1 SGHVS, CDR2 FQNEAQ.